This passage covers 17 T cell receptor beta chains from one sample sequenced in a study of blood T cells in healthy people across ages. Primers used in a second PCR of roughly 7 to 12 cycles were a sample-barcoded 5' primer and a J-beta primer mix. A single record per CDR3 protein comes from TCRdb applying MiXCR to the 5' RACE reads. Here the sample spans hundreds of thousands of distinct CDR3 sequences, roughly 21% being singletons. Sequenced input: blood. Source of these receptors: a man in his 70s in good health.

The chain links TRBV21-1 to TRBJ1-5; the table gives TRBD1 as D, unverified against the DNA. TRBV21-1 is assigned pseudogene status. The CDR3 is 17 residues long. For the CDR3, the DNA is TGTGCCAGCAGGGACACGGACACCAGCGATCCAAATCAGCCCCAGCATTTT. Its protein is CASRDTDTSDPNQPQHF.

This clonotype was found a few times. The chain uses TRBV20-1 and TRBJ2-1; a weak D match, TRBD2 (6 bases). The CDR3 sequence is 14 residues long. The ends were cut back, 3 bases at V and 4 bases at J, with 13 bases in the middle. The germline CDR1 and CDR2 sequences are DFQATT and SNEGSKA (reference sequence). The CDR3 region is CSASSGSRYNEQFF. The DNA of the CDR3 is TGCAGTGCTAGCTCCGGGAGTAGATACAATGAGCAGTTCTTC.

This sequence joins TRBV7-2 and TRBJ2-1, with 12 positions matching TRBD2. The V segment lost 3 bases and the J segment 0 bases; nucleotides outside the gene matches: 3. Per the germline V gene, CDR1 is SGHTA and CDR2 is FQGNSA. CDR3 size: 17 residues. CDR3 protein: CASSFASGRDSYNEQFF. The CDR3 DNA follows: TGTGCCAGCAGCTTTGCTAGCGGGAGGGACTCCTACAATGAGCAGTTCTTC. The full variable domain, its missing parts supplied by reference TRBV7-2 and TRBJ2-1, is GAGVSQSPSNKVTEKGKDVELRCDPISGHTALYWYRQSLGQGLEFLIYFQGNSAPDKSGLPSDRFSAERTGGSVSTLTIQRTQQEDSAVYLCASSFASGRDSYNEQFFGPGTRLTVL.

There are a few counts of this clonotype. CDR3 in DNA: TGTGCCAGCATCACCTATCCAGTCACAGATACGCAGTATTTT. This codes for CASITYPVTDTQYF. V gene TRBV21-1 combines with J gene TRBJ2-3. TRBV21-1 constitutes a pseudogene. CDR3 size: 14 residues.

The V gene is TRBV29-1, the J gene TRBJ2-1, with 9 bases that match TRBD1. Germline lookup yields CDR1 SQVTM and CDR2 ANQGSEA. The CDR3 is 14 amino acids. With 7 bases clipped from V and 4 bases from J, the junction kept 8 bases outside the gene matches. The CDR3 is CSGAPGQGYNEQFF. The CDR3 DNA is TGCAGCGGGGCTCCGGGACAGGGTTACAATGAGCAGTTCTTC.

This clonotype appeared many times. V gene TRBV7-2 combines with J gene TRBJ2-5; tentatively, D is TRBD2 (5 bases). The CDR3 consists of 13 residues. Germline CDR1 SGHTA, CDR2 FQGNSA. Trimming left V 5 bases short and J 3 bases short, with 10 bases between. The CDR3 spells CASSRRREETQYF. The CDR3 DNA reads as TGTGCCAGCAGCCGTCGGCGGGAAGAGACCCAGTACTTC.

Only a few counts were recorded for this clonotype. One junction end does not reproduce the germline sequence, and a read error may be involved. The chain recombines TRBV29-1 with TRBJ2-5; tentatively, D is TRBD2 (5 bases). The CDR3 runs to 14 residues. CDR1 SQVTM and CDR2 ANQGSEA come from the germline V gene. CDR3 sequence reads: CSVPPNGVPETQYF. DNA for the CDR3: TGTAGCGTGCCTCCGAACGGGGTACCGGAGACCCAGTACTTC. Using reference TRBV29-1 and TRBJ2-5 for the parts outside the CDR3, the full variable domain is SAVISQKPSRDICQRGTSLTIQCQVDSQVTMMFWYRQQPGQSLTLIATANQGSEATYESGFVIDKFPISRPNLTFSTLTVSNMSPEDSSIYLCSVPPNGVPETQYFGPGTRLLVL.

The J gene is TRBJ1-5, the V gene TRBV27; 7 bases are shared with TRBD1. The length of the CDR3 is 17 residues. Germline CDR1 reads MNHEY; CDR2 reads SMNVEV (reference sequence). Trimming at V came to 2 bases and at J to 0 bases, leaving 7 bases not matched to a gene. CDR3: CASSLGDRPHSNQPQHF. The CDR3 DNA is TGTGCCAGCAGTTTAGGGGACAGACCCCATAGCAATCAGCCCCAGCATTTT.

This CDR3 reads CSATEGSGRASEQYF. The CDR3 region has the DNA TGCAGTGCCACAGAGGGTAGCGGGAGGGCCTCCGAGCAGTACTTC. V usage is TRBV20-1 and J usage is TRBJ2-5; 11 bases are shared with TRBD2. The J call may be mistaken, given a closer DNA end match to TRBJ2-7. The CDR3 contains 15 residues. Germline V gene lookup returns CDR1 DFQATT and CDR2 SNEGSKA (reference sequence).

The rearrangement links TRBV28 to TRBJ2-7; D gene unclear. This CDR3 region has 13 residues. CDR1 is MDHEN, CDR2 SYDVKM, per germline. Deletions cut 5 bases from V and 8 bases from J, with 16 bases between. CDR3 residues: CASSIPQPGQQYF. The CDR3 DNA sequence: TGTGCCAGCAGTATACCCCAACCGGGCCAGCAGTACTTC.

The chain combines TRBV18 with TRBJ1-2; 7 nucleotides match TRBD1. After removal of 3 bases from V and 5 bases from J, the junction contained 6 bases not matched to a gene. The CDR3 is 14 residues long. Germline loops: CDR1 KGHSH, CDR2 LQKENI. Written as DNA, the CDR3 is TGTGCCAGCTCACCTGAACAGGGGCTGTATGGCTACACCTTC. Amino acids: CASSPEQGLYGYTF. Using reference TRBV18 and TRBJ1-2 for the parts outside the CDR3, the full variable domain is NAGVMQNPRHLVRRRGQEARLRCSPMKGHSHVYWYRQLPEEGLKFMVYLQKENIIDESGMPKERFSAEFPKEGPSILRIQQVVRGDSAAYFCASSPEQGLYGYTFGSGTRLTVV.

J is TRBJ1-1 and V is TRBV3-1; perhaps TRBD1 as D (5 bases). Per the germline V gene, CDR1 is LGHDT and CDR2 is YNNKEL (reference sequence). The CDR3 is 14 residues long. The V end was cut by 1 base, the J end by 5 bases, with 11 bases between. CDR3 DNA sequence: TGTGCCAGCAGCCAAGTGAGGGGAAGGACTGAAGCTTTCTTT. Translating gives CASSQVRGRTEAFF.

The rearrangement uses TRBV7-9 and TRBJ2-3; a weak D match, TRBD2 (6 bases). V lost 7 bases, J lost 2 bases, and 16 bases lay in between. This CDR3 comprises 15 residues. Looked up from germline, CDR1 is SEHNR and CDR2 is FQNEAQ (reference sequence). CDR3 nucleotide sequence: TGTGCCAGCACCAAGGCACTAGCTTTCACAGATACGCAGTATTTT. It translates to CASTKALAFTDTQYF. Full variable domain (remainder filled in from reference TRBV7-9 and TRBJ2-3): DTGVSQNPRHKITKRGQNVTFRCDPISEHNRLYWYRQTLGQGPEFLTYFQNEAQLEKSRLLSDRFSAERPKGSFSTLEIQRTEQGDSAMYLCASTKALAFTDTQYFGPGTRLTVL.

This clonotype was counted at least ten times. The J gene is TRBJ2-3, the V gene TRBV4-3; no clear D. This CDR3 region has 13 residues. Germline values: CDR1 LGHNA, CDR2 YSLEER. V was cut by 6 bases and J by 2 bases, with 9 bases left in between. The chain's CDR3 is CASSAPDTDTQYF. The CDR3 DNA sequence: TGCGCCAGCAGTGCTCCCGACACAGATACGCAGTATTTT.

This chain uses TRBV5-1 with TRBJ2-3; 9 nucleotides agree with TRBD2. The trim removed 5 bases at V and 3 bases at J, leaving 13 bases unmatched. The CDR3 is made up of 17 amino acids. Germline V gene lookup returns CDR1 SGHRS and CDR2 YFSETQ. CDR3 DNA: TGCGCCAGCAGTTTTGCATTAGCGGGAGCGGGGACAGATACGCAGTATTTT. It encodes CASSFALAGAGTDTQYF.

This clonotype has ten or more counts. This chain links TRBV10-3 with TRBJ2-5; D is uncertain. Germline-derived CDR1 and CDR2 are ENHRY and SYGVKD. With 0 bases removed from V and 5 bases from J, the gap between germline ends came to 4 bases. This CDR3 region has 12 residues. Written as DNA, the CDR3 is TGTGCCATCAGTGAGTCAATGGAGACCCAGTACTTC. It translates to CAISESMETQYF.

This clonotype was counted only a few times. The chain combines TRBV7-2 with TRBJ1-1; D is possibly TRBD1 (5 bases). V lost 5 bases and J 10 bases, leaving 23 bases between the germline ends. The germline V gene encodes CDR1 SGHTA and CDR2 FQGNSA. This CDR3 comprises 15 residues. Here the CDR3 reads CASSPQSGGFDGAFF. The CDR3 DNA follows: TGTGCCAGCAGCCCCCAGTCCGGGGGGTTCGATGGAGCTTTCTTT.